This T cell receptor beta chain was obtained from a study of blood T cell repertoires in COVID-19. About the research overall: Material from acute and convalescent COVID-19 was sourced from the United States, Italy and Spain. PBMCs, B-cell-depleted T cells, or T cells provided the cDNA or gDNA that made up the material.

Per the authors' pipeline: Using reference gene primer amplification, nucleated cell counts were estimated. This table comes from immunoSEQ multiplex PCR, and its TCRdb copy is limited to in-frame clones, with some not included. V, J and clone size derive from that table, while D and trimming were established from the DNA sequence. The sample contains 150,000 to 200,000 clones, approximately 79% of which appear only once. The CDR3 has 15 amino acids. The V end was cut by 7 bases, the J end by 2 bases, with 17 bases between. From germline, CDR1 is SNHLY and CDR2 FYNNEI. Sequencing input: peripheral blood. The V gene is TRBV2, the J gene TRBJ1-1; a weak D match, TRBD1 (6 bases). The TCR was taken from a woman in her 70s with acute or convalescent COVID-19. The CDR3 nucleotides are TGTGCCAGCATTAAGGCCGGGGGGGGCAACACTGAAGCTTTCTTT. It specifies CASIKAGGGNTEAFF. Together with reference TRBV2 and TRBJ1-1, the CDR3 gives the full variable domain: EPEVTQTPSHQVTQMGQEVILRCVPISNHLYFYWYRQILGQKVEFLVSFYNNEISEKSEIFDDQFSVERPDGSNFTLKIRSTKLEDSAMYFCASIKAGGGNTEAFFGQGTRLTVV.